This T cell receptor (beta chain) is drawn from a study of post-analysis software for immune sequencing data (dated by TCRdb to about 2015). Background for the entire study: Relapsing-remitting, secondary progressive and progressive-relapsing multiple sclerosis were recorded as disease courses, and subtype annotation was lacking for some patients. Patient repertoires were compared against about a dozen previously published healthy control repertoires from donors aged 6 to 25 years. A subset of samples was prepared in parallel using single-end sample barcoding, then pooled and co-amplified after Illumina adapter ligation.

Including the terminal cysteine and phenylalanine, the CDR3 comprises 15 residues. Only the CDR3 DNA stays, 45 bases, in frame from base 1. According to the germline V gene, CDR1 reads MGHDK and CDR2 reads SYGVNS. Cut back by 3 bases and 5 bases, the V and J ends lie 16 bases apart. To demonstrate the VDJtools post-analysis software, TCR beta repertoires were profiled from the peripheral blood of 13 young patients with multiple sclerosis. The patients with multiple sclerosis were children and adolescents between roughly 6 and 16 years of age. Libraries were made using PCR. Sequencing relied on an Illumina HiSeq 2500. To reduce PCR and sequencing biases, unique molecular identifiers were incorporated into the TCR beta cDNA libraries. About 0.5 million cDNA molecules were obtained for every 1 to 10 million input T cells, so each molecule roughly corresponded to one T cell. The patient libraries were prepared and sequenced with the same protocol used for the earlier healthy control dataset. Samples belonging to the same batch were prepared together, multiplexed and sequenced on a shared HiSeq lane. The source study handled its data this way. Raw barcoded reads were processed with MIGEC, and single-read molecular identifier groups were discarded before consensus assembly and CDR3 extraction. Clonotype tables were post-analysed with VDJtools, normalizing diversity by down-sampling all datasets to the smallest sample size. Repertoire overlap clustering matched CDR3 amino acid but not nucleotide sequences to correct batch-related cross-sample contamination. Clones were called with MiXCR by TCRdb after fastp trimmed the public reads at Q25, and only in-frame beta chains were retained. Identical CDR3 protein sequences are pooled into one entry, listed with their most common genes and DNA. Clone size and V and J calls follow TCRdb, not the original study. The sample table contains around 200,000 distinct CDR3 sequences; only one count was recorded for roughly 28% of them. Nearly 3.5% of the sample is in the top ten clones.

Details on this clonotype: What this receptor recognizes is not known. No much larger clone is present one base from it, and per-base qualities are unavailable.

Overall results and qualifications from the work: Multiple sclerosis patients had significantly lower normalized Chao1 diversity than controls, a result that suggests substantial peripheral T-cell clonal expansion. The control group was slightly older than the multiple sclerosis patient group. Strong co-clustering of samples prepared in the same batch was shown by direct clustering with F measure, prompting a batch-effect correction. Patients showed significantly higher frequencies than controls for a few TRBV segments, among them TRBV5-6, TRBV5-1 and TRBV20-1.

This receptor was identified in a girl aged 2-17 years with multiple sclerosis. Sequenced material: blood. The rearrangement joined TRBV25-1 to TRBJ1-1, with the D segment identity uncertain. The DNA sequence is TGTGCCAGCAGTGACCCCGACCGACCTGGGACTGAAGCTTTCTTT. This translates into CASSDPDRPGTEAFF.